This T cell receptor beta chain was identified during a study of identical twins. CDR3 size: 10 residues. Trimming removed 4 bases from V and 2 bases from J, with 2 bases in between. Germline values: CDR1 SQVTM, CDR2 ANQGSEA. This clonotype was detected many times. TCRdb analysed the 5' RACE reads with MiXCR anew, one entry per CDR3 protein. The sample lists about 240,000 distinct CDR3 sequences, about 13% occurring once. These data also formed part of another study, on yellow fever vaccine responses in identical twins.

The TCR was taken from a woman younger than 35 in good health. This chain uses TRBV29-1 with TRBJ1-1; no clear D. Sequencing was done on a sample of memory (CD45RO+) T cells sorted from blood. CDR3 loop: CSVGNTEAFF. The DNA for the CDR3 is TGCAGCGTTGGTAACACTGAAGCTTTCTTT.